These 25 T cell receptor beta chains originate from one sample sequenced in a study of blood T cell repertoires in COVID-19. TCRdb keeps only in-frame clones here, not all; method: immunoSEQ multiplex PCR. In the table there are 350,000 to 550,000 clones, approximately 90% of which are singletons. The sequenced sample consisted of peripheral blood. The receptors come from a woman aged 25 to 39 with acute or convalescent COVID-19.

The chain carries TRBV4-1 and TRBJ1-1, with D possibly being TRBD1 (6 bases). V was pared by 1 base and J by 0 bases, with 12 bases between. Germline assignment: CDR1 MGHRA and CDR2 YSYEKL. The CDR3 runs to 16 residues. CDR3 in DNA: TGCGCCAGCAGCCAAGGAAGAGGGGGGGTGAACACTGAAGCTTTCTTT. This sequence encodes CASSQGRGGVNTEAFF.

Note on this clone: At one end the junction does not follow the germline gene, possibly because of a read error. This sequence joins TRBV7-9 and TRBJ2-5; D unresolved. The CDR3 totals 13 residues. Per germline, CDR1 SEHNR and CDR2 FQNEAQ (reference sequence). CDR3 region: CASSLDSSESQYF. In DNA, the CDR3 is TGTGCCAGCAGCTTAGATTCCTCCGAGAGCCAGTACTTC.

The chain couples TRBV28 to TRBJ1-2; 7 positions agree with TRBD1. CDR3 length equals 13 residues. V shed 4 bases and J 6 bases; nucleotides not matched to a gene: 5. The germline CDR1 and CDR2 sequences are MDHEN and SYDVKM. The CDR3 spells CASSSDRVDGYTF. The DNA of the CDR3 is TGTGCCAGCAGTTCCGACAGGGTTGATGGCTACACCTTC.

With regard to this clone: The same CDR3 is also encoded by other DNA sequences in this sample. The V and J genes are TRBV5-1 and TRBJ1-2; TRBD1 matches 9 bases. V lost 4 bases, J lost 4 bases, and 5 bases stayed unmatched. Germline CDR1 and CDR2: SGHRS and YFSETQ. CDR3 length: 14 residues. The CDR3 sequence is CASSPGQGAYGYTF. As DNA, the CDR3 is TGCGCCAGCAGCCCGGGACAGGGCGCCTATGGCTACACCTTC.

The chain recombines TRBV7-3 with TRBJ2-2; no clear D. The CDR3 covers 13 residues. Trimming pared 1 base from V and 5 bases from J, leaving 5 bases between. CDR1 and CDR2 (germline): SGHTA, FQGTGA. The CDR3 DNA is TGTGCCAGCAGCTTAATGAGTACCGGGGAGCTGTTTTTT. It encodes CASSLMSTGELFF.

The CDR3 DNA sequence: TGTGCCTGGAGGCGAGGGGAGCTGTTTTTT. It encodes CAWRRGELFF. The chain couples TRBV30 to TRBJ2-2; D gene unclear. CDR3 length: 10 residues. The germline V gene has CDR1 GTSNPN and CDR2 SVGIG (reference sequence). The germline V and J ends were trimmed by 3 bases and 8 bases, with 4 bases remaining between them.

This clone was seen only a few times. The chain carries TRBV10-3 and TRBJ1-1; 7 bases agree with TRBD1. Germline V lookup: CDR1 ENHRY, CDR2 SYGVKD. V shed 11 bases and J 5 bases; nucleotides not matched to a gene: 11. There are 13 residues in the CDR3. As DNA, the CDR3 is TGTGCCGCGAGACAGGGACTCGAGACTGAAGCTTTCTTT. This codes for CAARQGLETEAFF.

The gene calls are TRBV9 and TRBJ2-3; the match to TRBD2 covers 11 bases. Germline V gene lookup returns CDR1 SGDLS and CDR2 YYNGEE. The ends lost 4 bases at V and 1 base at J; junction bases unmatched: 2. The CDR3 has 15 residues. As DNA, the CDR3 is TGTGCCAGCAGCCTTAGCGGGGGGGGCACAGATACGCAGTATTTT. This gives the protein CASSLSGGGTDTQYF.

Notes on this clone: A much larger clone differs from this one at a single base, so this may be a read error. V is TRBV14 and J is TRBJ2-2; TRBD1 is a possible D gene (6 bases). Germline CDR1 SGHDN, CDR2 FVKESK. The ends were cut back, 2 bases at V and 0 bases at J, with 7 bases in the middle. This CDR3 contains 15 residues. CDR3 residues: CASSQRTANTGELFF. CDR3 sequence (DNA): TGTGCCAGCAGCCAACGGACAGCGAACACCGGGGAGCTGTTTTTT.

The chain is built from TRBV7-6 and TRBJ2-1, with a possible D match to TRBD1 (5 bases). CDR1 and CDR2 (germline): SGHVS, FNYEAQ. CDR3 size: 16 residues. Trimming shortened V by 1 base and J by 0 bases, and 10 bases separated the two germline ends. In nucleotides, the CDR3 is TGTGCCAGCAGCTTAGATGGGGCAAGCTCCTACAATGAGCAGTTCTTC. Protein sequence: CASSLDGASSYNEQFF.

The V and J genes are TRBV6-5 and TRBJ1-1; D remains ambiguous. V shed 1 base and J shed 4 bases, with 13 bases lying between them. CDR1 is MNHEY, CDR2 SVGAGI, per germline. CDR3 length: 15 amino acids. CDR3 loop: CASSYLPGLGTEAFF. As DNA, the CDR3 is TGTGCCAGCAGTTACTTGCCAGGTTTAGGCACTGAAGCTTTCTTT.

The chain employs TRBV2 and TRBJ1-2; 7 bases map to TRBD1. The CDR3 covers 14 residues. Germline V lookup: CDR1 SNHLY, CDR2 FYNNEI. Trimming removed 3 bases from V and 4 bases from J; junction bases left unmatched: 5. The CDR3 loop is CASSDHAGGYGYTF. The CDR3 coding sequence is TGTGCCAGCAGTGATCACGCAGGGGGCTATGGCTACACCTTC.

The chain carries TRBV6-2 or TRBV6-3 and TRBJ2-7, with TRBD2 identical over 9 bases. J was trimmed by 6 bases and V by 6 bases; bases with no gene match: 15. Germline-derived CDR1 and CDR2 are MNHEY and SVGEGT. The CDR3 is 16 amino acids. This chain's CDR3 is CASSAPATSGRPEQYF. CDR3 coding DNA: TGTGCCAGCAGCGCCCCGGCGACTAGCGGACGACCCGAGCAGTACTTC.

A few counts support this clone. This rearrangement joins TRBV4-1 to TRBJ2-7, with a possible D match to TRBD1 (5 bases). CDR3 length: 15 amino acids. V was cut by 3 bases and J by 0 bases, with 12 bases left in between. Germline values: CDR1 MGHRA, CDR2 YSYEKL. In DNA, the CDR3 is TGCGCCAGCAGCCAGGTAACAGGCCGCTCCTACGAGCAGTACTTC. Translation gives CASSQVTGRSYEQYF.

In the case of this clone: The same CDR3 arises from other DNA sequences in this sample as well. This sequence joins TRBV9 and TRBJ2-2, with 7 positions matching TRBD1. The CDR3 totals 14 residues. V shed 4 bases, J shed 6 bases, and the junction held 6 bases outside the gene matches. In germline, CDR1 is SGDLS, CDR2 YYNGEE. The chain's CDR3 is CASSPTGFPGELFF. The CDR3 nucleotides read TGTGCCAGCAGCCCGACAGGGTTTCCCGGGGAGCTGTTTTTT.

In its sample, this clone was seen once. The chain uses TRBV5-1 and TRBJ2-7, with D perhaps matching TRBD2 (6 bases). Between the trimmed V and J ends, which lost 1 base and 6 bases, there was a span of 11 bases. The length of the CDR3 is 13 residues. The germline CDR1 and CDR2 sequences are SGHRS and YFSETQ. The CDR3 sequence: CASSLLRGFEQYF. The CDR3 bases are TGCGCCAGCAGCTTGCTACGGGGGTTCGAGCAGTACTTC.

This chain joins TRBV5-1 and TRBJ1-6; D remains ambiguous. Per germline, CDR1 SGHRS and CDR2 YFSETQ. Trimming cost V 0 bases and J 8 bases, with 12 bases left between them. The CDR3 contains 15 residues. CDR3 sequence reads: CASSLAVGGYSPLHF. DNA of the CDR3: TGCGCCAGCAGCTTGGCCGTAGGCGGATATTCACCCCTCCACTTT.

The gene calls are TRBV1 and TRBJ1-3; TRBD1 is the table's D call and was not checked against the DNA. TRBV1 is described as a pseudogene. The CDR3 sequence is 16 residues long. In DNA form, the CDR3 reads TGCACCAGCTTAAATTTGGACAGGGCAATTGGAAACACCATATATTTT. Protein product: CTSLNLDRAIGNTIYF.

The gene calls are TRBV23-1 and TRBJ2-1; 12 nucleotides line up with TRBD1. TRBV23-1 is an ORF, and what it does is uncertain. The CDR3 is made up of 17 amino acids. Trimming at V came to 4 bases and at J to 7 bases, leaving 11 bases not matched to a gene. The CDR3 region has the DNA TGCGCCAGCAGTCCCTCTACCGGGACAGGGGGCCTTAATGAGCAGTTCTTC. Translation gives CASSPSTGTGGLNEQFF.

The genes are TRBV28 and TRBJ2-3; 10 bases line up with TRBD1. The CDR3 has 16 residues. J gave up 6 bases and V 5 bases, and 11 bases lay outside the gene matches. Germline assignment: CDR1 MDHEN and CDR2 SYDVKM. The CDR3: CASSGRGTGAPDTQYF. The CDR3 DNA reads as TGTGCCAGCAGTGGCAGGGGGACAGGGGCCCCGGATACGCAGTATTTT.

CDR3 nucleotides: TGTGCCAGCAGCACCCCTCAGGGCAGGGGGCAAGGCTACACCTTC. Translating gives CASSTPQGRGQGYTF. The chain links TRBV21-1 to TRBJ1-2; no DNA check was done on the table's D call, TRBD1. TRBV21-1 is a pseudogene locus. The CDR3 loop spans 15 amino acids.

DNA for the CDR3: TGCGCCAGCAGCTTGGGACAGGCTTCAGATACGCAGTATTTT. It yields the protein CASSLGQASDTQYF. The chain combines TRBV5-1 with TRBJ2-3; TRBD1 might be the D (6 bases). The CDR3 length is 14 residues. Trimming pared 0 bases from V and 4 bases from J, leaving 9 bases between. CDR1 SGHRS and CDR2 YFSETQ come from the germline V gene.

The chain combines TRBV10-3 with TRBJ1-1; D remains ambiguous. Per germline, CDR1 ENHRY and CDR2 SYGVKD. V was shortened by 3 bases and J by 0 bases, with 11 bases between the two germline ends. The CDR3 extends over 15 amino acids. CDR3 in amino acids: CAISEGRDMNTEAFF. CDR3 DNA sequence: TGTGCCATCAGTGAAGGCAGAGACATGAACACTGAAGCTTTCTTT.

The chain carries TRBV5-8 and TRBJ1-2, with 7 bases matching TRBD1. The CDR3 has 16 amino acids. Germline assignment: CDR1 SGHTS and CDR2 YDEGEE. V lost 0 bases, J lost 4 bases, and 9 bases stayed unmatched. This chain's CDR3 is CASSLAADRRSYGYTF. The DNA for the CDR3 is TGTGCCAGCAGCTTGGCCGCGGACAGGAGGTCCTATGGCTACACCTTC.

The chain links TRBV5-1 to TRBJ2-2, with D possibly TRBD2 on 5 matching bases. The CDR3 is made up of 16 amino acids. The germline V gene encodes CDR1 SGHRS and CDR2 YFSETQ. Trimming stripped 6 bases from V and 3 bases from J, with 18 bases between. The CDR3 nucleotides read TGCGCCAGCACCCCCATAAACAACGGGGACACCGGGGAGCTGTTTTTT. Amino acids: CASTPINNGDTGELFF.